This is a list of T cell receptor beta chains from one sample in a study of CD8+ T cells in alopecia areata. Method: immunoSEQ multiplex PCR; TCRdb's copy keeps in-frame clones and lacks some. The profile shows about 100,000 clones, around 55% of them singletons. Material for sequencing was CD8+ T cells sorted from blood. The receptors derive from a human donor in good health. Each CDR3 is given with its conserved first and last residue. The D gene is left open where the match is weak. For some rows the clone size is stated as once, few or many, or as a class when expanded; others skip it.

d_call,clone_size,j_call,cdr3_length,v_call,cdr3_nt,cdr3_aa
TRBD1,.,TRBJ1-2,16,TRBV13,TGTGCCAGCAGCCCGTCTGGGACAGGGGAATCCTATGGCTACACCTTC,CASSPSGTGESYGYTF
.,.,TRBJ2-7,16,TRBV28,TGTGCCAGCAGTTTATGGGGGCAGGAATATTCCTACGAGCAGTACTTC,CASSLWGQEYSYEQYF
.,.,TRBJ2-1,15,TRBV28,TGTGCCAGCAGACCAGACGTGAGCTCCTACAATGAGCAGTTCTTC,CASRPDVSSYNEQFF
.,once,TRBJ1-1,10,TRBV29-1,TGCAGCGCCCGGCCGCCTGAAGCTTTCTTT,CSARPPEAFF
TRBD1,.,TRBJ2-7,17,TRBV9,TGTGCCAGCAGCGTAGGCCCCGGGACAGACCGACCCTACGAGCAGTACTTC,CASSVGPGTDRPYEQYF
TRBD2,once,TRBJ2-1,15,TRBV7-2,TGTGCCAGCAGCACTAGCGGGGGGGCGGAGAGTGAGCAGTTCTTC,CASSTSGGAESEQFF
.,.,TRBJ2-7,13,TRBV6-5,TGTGCCAGCAGTTACGGGCTACCTTACGAGCAGTACTTC,CASSYGLPYEQYF
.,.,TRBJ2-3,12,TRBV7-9,TGTGCCAGCAGCTTATATGGGGGTACGCAGTATTTT,CASSLYGGTQYF
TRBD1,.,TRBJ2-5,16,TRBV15,TGTGCCACCAGCAGAGAGACAGGGGCCGGGCAAGAGACCCAGTACTTC,CATSRETGAGQETQYF
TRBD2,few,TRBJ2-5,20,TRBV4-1,TGCGCCAGCAGCCAATTTGGGGATACAACTAGCGGGGGTATACAAGAGACCCAGTACTTC,CASSQFGDTTSGGIQETQYF
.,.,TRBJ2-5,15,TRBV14,TGTGCCAGCAGCCAAGACAGGGCGTTTGAGGAGACCCAGTACTTC,CASSQDRAFEETQYF
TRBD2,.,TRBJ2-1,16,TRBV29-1,TGCAGCGTTGAAGGCCGGCTAGCGGGGGCGTACAATGAGCAGTTCTTC,CSVEGRLAGAYNEQFF
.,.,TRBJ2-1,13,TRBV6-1,TGTGCCAGCGGTAAAGGGCCTTACAATGAGCAGTTCTTC,CASGKGPYNEQFF
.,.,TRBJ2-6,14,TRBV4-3,TGCGCCAGCAGCCAAGAGTCTGGGGCCAACGTCCTGACTTTC,CASSQESGANVLTF
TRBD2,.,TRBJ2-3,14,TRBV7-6,TGTGCCAGCAGCTCCCTAGCGGGGGGAAATACGCAGTATTTT,CASSSLAGGNTQYF
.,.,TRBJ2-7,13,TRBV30,TGTGCCTGGGGACCGGGGGGCACCACCGAGCAGTACTTC,CAWGPGGTTEQYF
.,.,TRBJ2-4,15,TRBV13,TGTGCCAGCAGCTCGACTAATATAGCCAAAAACATTCAGTACTTC,CASSSTNIAKNIQYF
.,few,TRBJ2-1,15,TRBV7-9,TGTGCCAGCAGCAATGCGGGGAGCTCCTACAATGAGCAGTTCTTC,CASSNAGSSYNEQFF
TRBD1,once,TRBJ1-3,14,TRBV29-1,TGCAGCGTTGAAGACGGGACAGCTGGAAACACCATATATTTT,CSVEDGTAGNTIYF
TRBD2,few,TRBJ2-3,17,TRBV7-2,TGTGCCAGCAGCTTATTTTCCGTTATAGCGGGGGCAGATACGCAGTATTTT,CASSLFSVIAGADTQYF
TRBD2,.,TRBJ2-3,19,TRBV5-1,TGCGCCAGCAGCCTCTTGGGACTAGCGGGGGGATATAGCGGAGATACGCAGTATTTT,CASSLLGLAGGYSGDTQYF
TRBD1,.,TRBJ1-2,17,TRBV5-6,TGTGCCAGCAGCTTTGGTCTGGGGACAGGGGAGGACTATGGCTACACCTTC,CASSFGLGTGEDYGYTF
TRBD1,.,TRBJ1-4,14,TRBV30,TGTGCCTGCGCCCTGGGACAGAAAAATGAAAAACTGTTTTTT,CACALGQKNEKLFF
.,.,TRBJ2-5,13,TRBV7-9,TGTGCCAGCAGCTTCGGGGGCGATGAGACCCAGTACTTC,CASSFGGDETQYF
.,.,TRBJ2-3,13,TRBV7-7,TGTGCTAGCAGCTTTGATACCTCAGATACGCAGTATTTT,CASSFDTSDTQYF
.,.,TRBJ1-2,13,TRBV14,TGTGCCAGCAGCCAAGAAGATAGATATGGCTACACCTTC,CASSQEDRYGYTF
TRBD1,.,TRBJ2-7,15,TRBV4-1,TGCGCCAGCAGCCAGGGACAGGGGAATTTGGGCGAGCAGTACTTC,CASSQGQGNLGEQYF
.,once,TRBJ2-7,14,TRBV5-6,TGTGCCAGCAGATGGTCGGAGACAGCGGTCGAGCAGTACTTC,CASRWSETAVEQYF
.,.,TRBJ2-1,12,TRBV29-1,TGCAGCGTTGAAGATGCATACAATGAGCAGTTCTTC,CSVEDAYNEQFF
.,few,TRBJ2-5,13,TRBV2,TGTGCCAGCATAACTAGCCCCTCGGAGACCCAGTACTTC,CASITSPSETQYF
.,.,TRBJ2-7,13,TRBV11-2,TGTGCCAGCAGCTTCACTACCGCCTACGAGCAGTACTTC,CASSFTTAYEQYF
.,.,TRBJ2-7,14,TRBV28,TGTGCCAGCAGTTTACTTGCTCACTCCTACGAGCAGTACTTC,CASSLLAHSYEQYF
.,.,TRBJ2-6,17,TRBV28,TGTGCCAGCACTCGTGGGGGACATAGCTCTGGGGCCAACGTCCTGACTTTC,CASTRGGHSSGANVLTF
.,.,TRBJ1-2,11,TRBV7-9,TGTGCCAGCAGCTTAGAGGGAAAAGATATCTTC,CASSLEGKDIF
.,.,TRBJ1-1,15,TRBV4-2,TGTGCCAGCAGCCAGATTTTTCAGGGGAACACTGAAGCTTTCTTT,CASSQIFQGNTEAFF
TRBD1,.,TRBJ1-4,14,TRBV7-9,TGTGCCAGCAGCGAGGACAGGGAGAGGGAAAAACTGTTTTTT,CASSEDREREKLFF
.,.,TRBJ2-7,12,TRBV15,TGTGCCACCAGCAGAGGCGACTACGAGCAGTACTTC,CATSRGDYEQYF
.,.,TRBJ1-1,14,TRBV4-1,TGCGCCAGCAGCCAAGTCACAGTTGGGACTGAAGCTTTCTTT,CASSQVTVGTEAFF
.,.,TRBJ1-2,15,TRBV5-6,TGTGCCAGCAGCTTGGGTACGGGGGCGTACTATGGCTACACCTTC,CASSLGTGAYYGYTF
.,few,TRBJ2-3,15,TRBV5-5,TGTGCCAGCAGCTTAACCTGGACTGGCACAGATACGCAGTATTTT,CASSLTWTGTDTQYF
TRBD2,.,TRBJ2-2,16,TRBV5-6,TGTGCCAGCAGCTTTGGGACTAGCGGGGTCACCGGGGAGCTGTTTTTT,CASSFGTSGVTGELFF
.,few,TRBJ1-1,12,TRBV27,TGTGCCAGCAGTCCCTCGGGAACTGAAGCTTTCTTT,CASSPSGTEAFF
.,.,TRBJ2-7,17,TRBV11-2,TGTGCCAGCAGCTCCGCCGGGACACCCGCACCCGAGGTAGAGCAGTACTTC,CASSSAGTPAPEVEQYF
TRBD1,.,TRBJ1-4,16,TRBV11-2,TGTGCCAGCAGCCCCGAGACAGGGGGAGCGAATGAAAAACTGTTTTTT,CASSPETGGANEKLFF
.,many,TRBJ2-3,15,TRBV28,TGTGCCAGCACCTCTTCACACACGGTCACAGATACGCAGTATTTT,CASTSSHTVTDTQYF
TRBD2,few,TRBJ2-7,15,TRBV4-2,TGTGCCAGCAGCCAAGAACTAGCGGGGGGTGACGAGCAGTACTTC,CASSQELAGGDEQYF
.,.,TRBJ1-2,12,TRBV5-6,TGTGCCAGCAGCTTGGGAGGAGGGGGCTACACCTTC,CASSLGGGGYTF
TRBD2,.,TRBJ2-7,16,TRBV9,TGTGCCAGCAGTCCCCAAGCTGGACTAGCGGTTGACGAGCAGTACTTC,CASSPQAGLAVDEQYF
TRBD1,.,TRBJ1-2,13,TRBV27,TGTGCCAGCAGTACGGACAGGTTTTATGGCTACACCTTC,CASSTDRFYGYTF
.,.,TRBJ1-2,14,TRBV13,TGTGCCAGCAGCTCAGGACGAGTTAACTATGGCTACACCTTC,CASSSGRVNYGYTF
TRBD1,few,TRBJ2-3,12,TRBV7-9,TGTGCCAGCAGCTTAGGACAGGGGAGCCGGTATTTT,CASSLGQGSRYF
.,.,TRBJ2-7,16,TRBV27,TGTGCCAGCAGCCAATTACCCCCCGGGAAAACCTACGAGCAGTACTTC,CASSQLPPGKTYEQYF
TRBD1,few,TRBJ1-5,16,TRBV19,TGTGCCAGTAGTGGGACAGGGGGCTTTCCCAATCAGCCCCAGCATTTT,CASSGTGGFPNQPQHF
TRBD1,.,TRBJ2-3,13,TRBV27,TGTGCCAGCAGTTCCTTGACAGGGGACACGCAGTATTTT,CASSSLTGDTQYF
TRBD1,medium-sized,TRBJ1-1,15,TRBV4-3,TGCGCCAGCAGCCAAGGTACAGGGGTAGTGACTGAAGCTTTCTTT,CASSQGTGVVTEAFF
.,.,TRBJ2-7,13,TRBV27,TGTGCCAGCAGAATCGCCAACTCCTACGAGCAGTACTTC,CASRIANSYEQYF
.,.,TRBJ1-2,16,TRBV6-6,TGTGCCAGCAGCCCACCAGTGGCGGCCCCTCGTTATGGCTACACCTTC,CASSPPVAAPRYGYTF
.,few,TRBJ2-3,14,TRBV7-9,TGTGCCAGCATGATCGCGGGGGCCGCAGATACGCAGTATTTT,CASMIAGAADTQYF
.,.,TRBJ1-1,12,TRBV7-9,TGTGCCAGCAGCGAGACGGGTAAAGAAGCTTTCTTT,CASSETGKEAFF